This is a list of T cell receptor beta chains from one sample in a study of blood T cells in healthy people across ages. TCRdb re-analysed the 5' RACE reads in MiXCR, keeping a single row per CDR3 protein. The data contain over 600,000 distinct CDR3 sequences, around 21% of them singletons. The sample consisted of blood. These receptors came from a man in his sixties or seventies in good health. The CDR3 runs from the conserved cysteine through the conserved F or W. D genes are given only for firm matches. Some rows mark clone size as missing; the rest say once, few, many or name a class of expanded clone.

CASSLTRDNTEAFF	TGTGCCAGCAGTTTAACCAGGGACAACACTGAAGCTTTCTTT	NA	TRBV12-3/TRBV12-4	TRBJ1-1	NA	14
CASSQGGPGKNIQYF	TGTGCCAGCAGCCAAGGAGGGCCCGGCAAAAACATTCAGTACTTC	few	TRBV3-1	TRBJ2-4	NA	15
CASSYRDTSTNEKLFF	TGCGCCAGCAGCTACCGGGACACCTCAACTAATGAAAAACTGTTTTTT	few	TRBV5-1	TRBJ1-4	NA	16
CSASPGTSGGGQNIQYF	TGCAGTGCGTCCCCCGGGACTAGCGGAGGGGGCCAAAACATTCAGTACTTC	NA	TRBV20-1	TRBJ2-4	TRBD2	17
CASRRTPQDYGYTF	TGTGCCAGCAGAAGGACCCCCCAGGACTATGGCTACACCTTC	NA	TRBV9	TRBJ1-2	NA	14
CASSPGLAGGANEQFF	TGTGCCAGCAGTCCGGGACTAGCGGGAGGAGCTAATGAGCAGTTCTTC	few	TRBV28	TRBJ2-1	TRBD2	16
CASSSNPTLAKNIQYF	TGCGCCAGCAGCTCCAACCCGACCCTAGCCAAAAACATTCAGTACTTC	NA	TRBV5-1	TRBJ2-4	NA	16
CASSLGHTAKNIQYF	TGTGCCAGCAGCTTAGGACATACAGCCAAAAACATTCAGTACTTC	many	TRBV11-2	TRBJ2-4	NA	15
CASSPRTGAFPYEQYF	TGTGCCAGCAGCCCTCGGACAGGGGCTTTCCCCTACGAGCAGTACTTC	few	TRBV7-2	TRBJ2-7	TRBD1	16
CASTNGGRHNEQFF	TGTGCCAGCACCAACGGGGGGCGGCACAATGAGCAGTTCTTC	few	TRBV6-1	TRBJ2-1	NA	14
CASSQDRGTSGRAEDEQFF	TGCGCCAGCAGCCAAGATCGCGGGACTAGCGGGAGGGCCGAGGATGAGCAGTTCTTC	few	TRBV4-1	TRBJ2-1	TRBD2	19
CATFGGRNTGELFF	TGTGCCACCTTTGGAGGGCGGAACACCGGGGAGCTGTTTTTT	NA	TRBV10-3	TRBJ2-2	NA	14
CSAEGATYNEQFF	TGCAGTGCAGAGGGGGCAACCTACAATGAGCAGTTCTTC	few	TRBV20-1	TRBJ2-1	TRBD1	13
CASSLALGVNQPQHF	TGTGCCAGCAGTTTAGCGCTAGGGGTCAATCAGCCCCAGCATTTT	NA	TRBV12-3/TRBV12-4	TRBJ1-5	NA	15
CASSFRAGRNEQFF	TGTGCCAGCAGCTTCAGGGCAGGGAGGAATGAGCAGTTCTTC	few	TRBV27	TRBJ2-1	NA	14
CATGAGVPGELFF	TGTGCCACCGGCGCGGGAGTCCCCGGGGAGCTGTTTTTT	NA	TRBV6-6	TRBJ2-2	TRBD2	13
CSARTEFYEHYF	TGCAGCGCTCGGACGGAGTTTTACGAGCACTACTTC	NA	TRBV29-1	TRBJ2-5	NA	12
CASSDMEAGANVLTF	TGTGCCAGCAGTGATATGGAGGCTGGGGCCAACGTCCTGACTTTC	NA	TRBV2	TRBJ2-6	NA	15
CSARETSGVEYKQYF	TGCAGTGCTAGAGAGACTAGCGGGGTGGAATACAAGCAGTACTTC	NA	TRBV20-1	TRBJ2-7	TRBD2	15
CASSIELTGTDTQYF	TGTGCCAGCAGCATAGAGTTAACCGGCACAGATACGCAGTATTTT	NA	TRBV7-3	TRBJ2-3	NA	15
CASSLGHLETQYF	TGTGCCAGCAGCCTTGGACATCTCGAGACCCAGTACTTC	NA	TRBV14	TRBJ2-5	NA	13
CASSSRDSSGNTIYF	TGTGCCAGCAGCTCCCGGGACAGCTCTGGAAACACCATATATTTT	NA	TRBV7-9	TRBJ1-3	TRBD1	15
CASSLARAGSPLHF	TGCGCCAGCAGCTTGGCCCGGGCGGGGTCACCCCTCCACTTT	NA	TRBV5-1	TRBJ1-6	NA	14
CASRTGTNSNQPQHF	TGTGCCAGCAGAACCGGGACAAATAGCAATCAGCCCCAGCATTTT	few	TRBV2	TRBJ1-5	NA	15
CASNSLMGTWYF	TGTGCCAGCAATTCCCTTATGGGAACCTGGTACTTC	few	TRBV7-9	TRBJ2-5	NA	12
CASSLSDDNEQFF	TGTGCCAGCAGCCTATCAGACGACAATGAGCAGTTCTTC	NA	TRBV7-3	TRBJ2-1	NA	13
CASSLDGSNYEQYF	TGCGCCAGCAGCTTGGACGGGAGTAACTACGAGCAGTACTTC	NA	TRBV5-1	TRBJ2-7	NA	14